This T cell receptor beta chain derives from a study of blood T cell repertoires in COVID-19. Study context: COVID-19 samples, acute and convalescent, were from the United States, Italy and Spain. T cells, B-cell-depleted T cells, or PBMCs supplied cDNA or gDNA.

Germline V gene data show CDR1 as MNHEY and CDR2 as SMNVEV (reference sequence). The CDR3 length is 15 residues. Trimming shortened V by 3 bases and J by 4 bases, and 12 bases separated the two germline ends. In the original analysis: Researchers report that nucleated cell counts were estimated from reference gene primer amplification. The method was immunoSEQ multiplex PCR; TCRdb's version includes in-frame clones alone and lacks a portion of them. Clone size and the V and J calls come from that table; the DNA yielded D and trimming. This sample yields 110,000 or so clones, of which about 75% are seen a single time; roughly a fifth belongs to the top ten.

Sequenced: peripheral blood. This chain joins TRBV27 and TRBJ1-4, with TRBD1 as a possible D gene (5 bases). This TCR was recovered from a woman between 70 and 85 years old with acute or convalescent COVID-19. The CDR3 DNA reads as TGTGCCAGCAGTTTCGGGGGGTGGCGTAATGAAAAACTGTTTTTT. Its translation: CASSFGGWRNEKLFF.